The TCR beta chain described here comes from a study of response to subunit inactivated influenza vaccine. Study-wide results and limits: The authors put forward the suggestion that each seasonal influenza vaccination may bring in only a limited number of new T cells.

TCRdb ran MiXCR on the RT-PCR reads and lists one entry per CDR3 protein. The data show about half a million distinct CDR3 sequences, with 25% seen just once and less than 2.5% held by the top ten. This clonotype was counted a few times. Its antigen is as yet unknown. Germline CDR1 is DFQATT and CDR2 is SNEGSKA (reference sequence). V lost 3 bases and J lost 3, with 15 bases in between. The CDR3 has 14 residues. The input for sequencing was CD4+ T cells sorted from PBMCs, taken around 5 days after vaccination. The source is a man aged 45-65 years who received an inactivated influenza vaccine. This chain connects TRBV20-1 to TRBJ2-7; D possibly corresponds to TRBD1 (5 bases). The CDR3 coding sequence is TGCAGTGCTAGGGGAATGACAGCGAACTACGAGCAGTACTTC. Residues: CSARGMTANYEQYF.